Presented here are 12 T cell receptor beta chains from one specimen sequenced in a study of T cell repertoires in cytomegalovirus infection. These receptors lack a known antigen. TCRdb used MiXCR to reprocess the reads, holding one entry per CDR3 protein. The sample consists of 250,000 to 400,000 distinct CDR3 sequences, just under 25% of them appearing once. The sample was cultured PBMCs, taken from culture after CMV antigen stimulation. The receptors here all came from a human donor in good health (CMV status not recorded). Some clones in this sample may be carry-over from other donors' samples.

The chain recombines TRBV15 with TRBJ2-5; D is tentatively TRBD1 or TRBD2 (7 bases each). In germline, CDR1 is LNHNV, CDR2 YYDKDF (reference sequence). Trimming cost V 5 bases and J 9 bases, with 10 bases left between them. This CDR3 is built from 11 residues. CDR3 nucleotides: TGTGCCACCAGCCAGGGGGGGGCCCAGTACTTC. Its translation: CATSQGGAQYF.

The chain joins TRBV29-1 to TRBJ2-7; 9 bases map to TRBD2. Germline V gene sequence: CDR1 SQVTM, CDR2 ANQGSEA. V gave up 3 bases and J gave up 13 bases; unmatched junction bases: 7. The CDR3 consists of 11 residues. The CDR3 sequence is CSVEGAGGPYV. CDR3 in DNA: TGCAGCGTTGAGGGGGCGGGAGGGCCATACGTC.

The genes are TRBV4-1 and TRBJ2-5, with 10 bases aligning to TRBD1. The ends lost 2 bases at V and 5 bases at J; junction bases unmatched: 11. From germline, CDR1 is MGHRA and CDR2 YSYEKL. CDR3 length: 17 amino acids. CDR3 nucleotide sequence: TGCGCCAGCAGCCAAAACCCCGGACAGGGGGGAATGGAGACCCAGTACTTC. The encoded protein is CASSQNPGQGGMETQYF.

The chain joins TRBV6-2 or TRBV6-3 to TRBJ2-3; D is uncertain. The length of the CDR3 is 16 residues. Trimming took off 0 bases at V and 2 bases at J, with 12 bases between the two ends. Germline V CDR1 and CDR2: MNHEY, SVGEGT. The CDR3 reads CASSYSDGSYTDTQYF. CDR3 nucleotide sequence: TGTGCCAGCAGTTACTCCGACGGCAGCTACACAGATACGCAGTATTTT.

This clonotype was detected a few times. The V and J genes are TRBV23-1 and TRBJ2-2, with D perhaps TRBD1 (5 bases). TRBV23-1 is designated an ORF whose function remains uncertain. With 2 bases removed from V and 3 bases from J, the gap between germline ends came to 10 bases. CDR3 length: 15 residues. The DNA of the CDR3 is TGCGCCAGCAGTCAAAGGTCCAGGGACACCGGGGAGCTGTTTTTT. Protein sequence: CASSQRSRDTGELFF.

In its sample, this clonotype was seen a few times. The V and J genes are TRBV24-1 and TRBJ1-2; 7 bases map to TRBD1. The ends lost 5 bases at V and 3 bases at J; junction bases unmatched: 5. The CDR3 totals 14 residues. Germline V gene sequence: CDR1 KGHDR, CDR2 SFDVKD. The CDR3 region has the DNA TGTGCCACCAGTGCAGGGACAGTCGACTATGGCTACACCTTC. This codes for CATSAGTVDYGYTF.

About this clonotype itself: A read error may produce the germline difference seen at one junction end. The V and J genes are TRBV30 and TRBJ2-1; D is possibly TRBD1 (6 bases). The CDR3 runs to 12 residues. Germline CDR1 and CDR2: GTSNPN and SVGIG (reference sequence). CDR3 residues: CAWTPRGSIPHF. The DNA for the CDR3 is TGTGCCTGGACCCCCAGGGGCTCTATTCCTCACTTC.

This clonotype was counted between two and nine times. The chain joins TRBV12-3 or TRBV12-4 to TRBJ1-1; perhaps TRBD1 as D (5 bases). V was clipped by 8 bases and J by 5 bases, with 9 bases between them. The CDR3 consists of 11 residues. This CDR3 is CASLRETEAFF. CDR3 bases: TGTGCCAGCCTCAGGGAGACTGAAGCTTTCTTT.

The V gene is TRBV4-1, the J gene TRBJ2-1, with 9 bases matching TRBD2. This CDR3 spans 16 amino acids. Germline V CDR1 and CDR2: MGHRA, YSYEKL. J gave up 9 bases and V 0 bases, and 9 bases lay outside the gene matches. CDR3 nucleotides: TGCGCCAGCAGCCAAGATCTGGTAGCGGGAGCTCCTGAGCAGTTCTTC. Residues: CASSQDLVAGAPEQFF.

This clonotype was seen a handful of times. The chain recombines TRBV12-3 or TRBV12-4 with TRBJ2-3, with D possibly being TRBD2 (5 bases). The CDR3 runs to 16 residues. Trimming shortened V by 5 bases and J by 5 bases, and 20 bases separated the two germline ends. CDR3 nucleotide sequence: TGTGCCAGCAGTGATCCCCCCAGGACTTTTAGAGATACGCAGTATTTT. This gives the protein CASSDPPRTFRDTQYF.

This clonotype was recorded at least ten times. The V and J genes are TRBV7-2 and TRBJ1-1; perhaps TRBD1 as D (6 bases). Germline V gene sequence: CDR1 SGHTA, CDR2 FQGNSA. The CDR3 covers 12 residues. V dropped 2 bases and J dropped 11 bases, with 12 bases sitting between them. The CDR3 sequence is CASSLSRGRAFF. Written as DNA, the CDR3 is TGTGCCAGCAGCTTAAGCAGGGGACGGGCTTTCTTT.

In its sample, this clonotype was seen a few times. As DNA, the CDR3 is TGCGCCAGCAGCTTATCGCGGGAGGGCCTAGGCAAAAACATTCAGTACTTC. As protein: CASSLSREGLGKNIQYF. The chain carries TRBV5-1 and TRBJ2-4; the match to TRBD2 covers 9 bases. This CDR3 is 17 amino acids long. Germline assignment: CDR1 SGHRS and CDR2 YFSETQ. V was pared by 2 bases and J by 3 bases, with 9 bases of the junction left unmatched.